This TCR beta chain was recorded in a study of blood T cells in healthy people across ages. Healthy Caucasian individuals from Russia aged roughly 6 to 90 served as donors. A second PCR of about 6 to 11 cycles used a sample-barcoded 5' primer and a J-beta primer mix. TCRdb used MiXCR to reprocess the 5' RACE reads, holding one entry per CDR3 protein. This table has roughly 800,000 distinct CDR3 sequences, about 62% appearing once. With 6 bases removed from V and 2 bases from J, the gap between germline ends came to 22 bases. The germline gives CDR1 SEHNR, CDR2 FQNEAQ (reference sequence). This CDR3 contains 17 residues.

The sample comprised blood. This receptor was obtained from a man aged 30 to 39 in good health. This rearrangement joins TRBV7-9 to TRBJ1-2; D gene uncertain. CDR3 DNA: TGTGCCAGCAGTAAGATACGCGGACTGACGCTGAACTATGGCTACACCTTC. As protein: CASSKIRGLTLNYGYTF. The whole variable domain, filled in from reference TRBV7-9 and TRBJ1-2, reads DTGVSQNPRHKITKRGQNVTFRCDPISEHNRLYWYRQTLGQGPEFLTYFQNEAQLEKSRLLSDRFSAERPKGSFSTLEIQRTEQGDSAMYLCASSKIRGLTLNYGYTFGSGTRLTVV.